The 21 T cell receptor beta chains presented below share a single source sample, sequenced in a study of beta chain features in type 1 diabetes (dated by TCRdb to 2016 to 2019). Study-level results and caveats: A moderate but significant shortening of TCRB CDR3 length was observed in type 1 diabetes patients in all four CD4+ subsets.

The receptor library was made with the immunoSEQ multiplex PCR assay. The High Capacity cDNA Reverse Transcription Kit was used to reverse transcribe all of the isolated RNA, meaning that expressed TCRB transcripts were what got sequenced. TCRdb took this table from immuneACCESS and kept in-frame rearrangements with V and J called. Such tables lack part of the clones; where checked against another copy, unresolved V genes explain under half of the gap, and the rest is unexplained. Recorded for this sample are 40,000 to 55,000 clones; around 45% of them occurred a single time. Approximately 0.13% of the sample comes from the top ten. The antigens for these receptors are not known. Sequencing was performed on stem cell memory CD4+ T cells from blood. The cell subset or site tag for this specimen amounts to: stem cell-like memory CD4+ T cells. Source of these receptors: a man younger than 40 with type 1 diabetes.

The sample holds a few counts of this clone. V and J are TRBV21-1 and TRBJ2-1; TRBD2 is taken as the D call from the table, unchecked against the DNA. TRBV21-1 is noted as a pseudogene. The CDR3 consists of 20 residues. The CDR3 here is CASSKKGGLAGVRSYNEQFF. DNA of the CDR3: TGTGCCAGCAGCAAAAAAGGGGGTCTAGCGGGAGTGAGGTCCTACAATGAGCAGTTCTTC.

The DNA of the CDR3 is TGTGCCAGCAGCGATGCCCAGGGCGGGGAGCTGTTTTTT. Protein product: CASSDAQGGELFF. V gene TRBV7-7 combines with J gene TRBJ2-2; weak D call: TRBD1 (5 bases). V dropped 5 bases and J dropped 7 bases, with 11 bases sitting between them. This CDR3 is 13 amino acids long. Germline CDR1 reads SSHAT; CDR2 reads FNYEAQ (reference sequence).

The chain uses TRBV7-2 and TRBJ2-7, with 13 bases fitting TRBD2. Per the germline V gene, CDR1 is SGHTA and CDR2 is FQGNSA. The CDR3 loop spans 15 amino acids. Trimming took 5 bases from V and 6 from J; bases not matched to a gene: 7. The CDR3: CASSGLAGVLSEQYF. The CDR3 DNA sequence: TGTGCCAGCAGCGGACTAGCGGGAGTACTTTCCGAGCAGTACTTC.

CDR3 in amino acids: CASSRGQAYEQYF. The CDR3 DNA reads as TGTGCCAGCAGCCGAGGACAGGCCTACGAGCAGTACTTC. This chain connects TRBV14 to TRBJ2-7; 7 bases agree with TRBD1. The V gene end was trimmed by 4 bases and the J gene end by 2 bases; junction bases not matched to a gene: 2. Germline V gene sequence: CDR1 SGHDN, CDR2 FVKESK. CDR3 length: 13 amino acids.

The CDR3 DNA reads TGTGCCATCAGTGGACTAGCGGGAGGAGGCACAGATACGCAGTATTTT. Protein product: CAISGLAGGGTDTQYF. The chain recombines TRBV10-3 with TRBJ2-3; TRBD2 aligns across 13 bases. Germline V lookup: CDR1 ENHRY, CDR2 SYGVKD. V lost 4 bases, J lost 1 base, and 2 bases stayed unmatched. This CDR3 has 16 residues.

V and J are TRBV18 and TRBJ2-7; perhaps TRBD2 as D (6 bases). The germline CDR1 and CDR2 sequences are KGHSH and LQKENI. Trimming took 1 base from V and 3 from J, leaving 10 bases between them. The CDR3 runs 14 residues. CDR3 residues: CASSPQGTLYEQYF. CDR3 DNA sequence: TGTGCCAGCTCACCACAGGGGACTCTCTACGAGCAGTACTTC.

This sequence joins TRBV20-1 and TRBJ2-7, with D possibly matching TRBD1 (5 bases). Germline CDR1 reads DFQATT; CDR2 reads SNEGSKA (reference sequence). The CDR3 totals 11 residues. V was clipped by 3 bases and J by 6 bases, with 9 bases between them. The CDR3: CSARTVSEQYF. The CDR3 DNA reads TGCAGTGCTAGGACAGTCTCCGAGCAGTACTTC.

The rearrangement links TRBV28 to TRBJ1-3; possible D gene TRBD1, 6 bases. This CDR3 comprises 15 residues. Germline lookup yields CDR1 MDHEN and CDR2 SYDVKM. Trimming left V 6 bases short and J 4 bases short, with 16 bases between. The CDR3 is CASRLQGLRGNTIYF. The CDR3, as DNA: TGTGCCAGCAGACTACAGGGCCTCAGGGGAAACACCATATATTTT.

This clone was counted between two and nine times. This chain connects TRBV29-1 to TRBJ2-6; no clear D gene. The germline V gene encodes CDR1 SQVTM and CDR2 ANQGSEA. V lost 4 bases and J lost 2, with 9 bases in between. The CDR3 has 14 residues. The CDR3 DNA reads TGCAGCGTTGGCTCTGGGCCTGGGGCCAACGTCCTGACTTTC. This translates into CSVGSGPGANVLTF.

This clone was found a few times. The chain has TRBV11-2 and TRBJ1-3; D may be TRBD1 (6 bases). The CDR3 extends over 16 amino acids. The V end was cut by 5 bases, the J end by 0 bases, with 14 bases between. Per the germline V gene, CDR1 is SGHAT and CDR2 is FQNNGV. The chain's CDR3 is CASSPRQADSGNTIYF. For the CDR3, the DNA is TGTGCCAGCAGCCCCCGACAGGCCGACTCTGGAAACACCATATATTTT.

This clone has a handful of counts. DNA of the CDR3: TGCAGCGTTGTTTCCGGGACCGTAACAGCGGGCACTGAAGCTTTCTTT. Amino acids: CSVVSGTVTAGTEAFF. This chain connects TRBV29-1 to TRBJ1-1; weak D call: TRBD1 (5 bases). In germline, CDR1 is SQVTM, CDR2 ANQGSEA. The CDR3 extends over 16 amino acids. Deletions cut 4 bases from V and 4 bases from J, with 22 bases between.

The V call is TRBV4-1, the J call TRBJ1-1; D is ambiguous. Germline CDR1 is MGHRA and CDR2 is YSYEKL. The V end lost 1 base, the J end lost 4 bases, and 7 bases lay between the germline ends. The CDR3 covers 13 residues. CDR3 nucleotides: TGCGCCAGCAGCCAAGGCGGGAGCACTGAAGCTTTCTTT. Residues: CASSQGGSTEAFF.

This rearrangement joins TRBV5-1 to TRBJ1-1; TRBD1 matches 7 bases. V shed 6 bases and J 2 bases; nucleotides not matched to a gene: 7. The CDR3 extends over 14 amino acids. Germline CDR1 and CDR2: SGHRS and YFSETQ. CDR3 bases: TGCGCCAGCACCACGGCAGGGGGTAACACTGAAGCTTTCTTT. Residues: CASTTAGGNTEAFF.

A few counts support this clone. The rearrangement joins TRBV28 to TRBJ2-5, with D uncertain. Looked up from germline, CDR1 is MDHEN and CDR2 is SYDVKM. Trimming stripped 1 base from V and 5 bases from J, with 5 bases between. The CDR3 spans 12 residues. CDR3 nucleotides: TGTGCCAGCAGTTTATCAAGCGAGACCCAGTACTTC. This codes for CASSLSSETQYF.

V gene TRBV27 combines with J gene TRBJ2-5; 15 bases line up with TRBD2. After removal of 5 bases from V and 4 bases from J, the junction contained 2 bases not matched to a gene. Germline V lookup: CDR1 MNHEY, CDR2 SMNVEV (reference sequence). CDR3 length: 15 amino acids. CDR3 nucleotides: TGTGCCAGCAGTATGGGACTAGCGGGAGGAGAGACCCAGTACTTC. Amino acid sequence: CASSMGLAGGETQYF.

There are a few counts of this clone. The rearrangement joins TRBV4-2 to TRBJ1-2; 9 nucleotides line up with TRBD1. V shed 3 bases and J 5 bases; nucleotides not matched to a gene: 10. The CDR3 totals 16 residues. Per germline, CDR1 LGHNA and CDR2 YNFKEQ. DNA of the CDR3: TGTGCCAGCAGCCAGGGACAGGGAACTCCCCGATATGGCTACACCTTC. Amino acid sequence: CASSQGQGTPRYGYTF.

V is TRBV9 and J is TRBJ1-1, with TRBD1 matching 8 bases. Germline-derived CDR1 and CDR2 are SGDLS and YYNGEE. This CDR3 spans 14 amino acids. Trimming removed 3 bases from V and 3 bases from J; junction bases left unmatched: 4. This chain's CDR3 is CASSARGLDTEAFF. As DNA, the CDR3 is TGTGCCAGCAGCGCCAGGGGGCTGGACACTGAAGCTTTCTTT. Variable domain in full (rest from reference TRBV9 and TRBJ1-1): DSGVTQTPKHLITATGQRVTLRCSPRSGDLSVYWYQQSLDQGLQFLIQYYNGEERAKGNILERFSAQQFPDLHSELNLSSLELGDSALYFCASSARGLDTEAFFGQGTRLTVV.

This sequence joins TRBV29-1 and TRBJ1-2; perhaps TRBD1 as D (6 bases). Trimming removed 8 bases at V and 9 bases at J, with 19 bases between. This CDR3 is built from 12 residues. Germline CDR1 reads SQVTM; CDR2 reads ANQGSEA. CDR3 loop: CSIPTGPASYTF. The CDR3 region has the DNA TGCAGCATACCTACAGGGCCTGCGAGCTACACCTTC.

A few counts support this clone. V and J are TRBV7-9 and TRBJ2-4, with 8 positions matching TRBD1. This CDR3 is 15 amino acids long. The germline CDR1 and CDR2 sequences are SEHNR and FQNEAQ (reference sequence). The V and J ends lost 5 bases and 3 bases, in that order; junction bases with no gene match: 6. CDR3 protein: CASSPGQGFKNIQYF. The CDR3 DNA is TGTGCCAGCAGCCCAGGACAGGGTTTCAAAAACATTCAGTACTTC. Full variable domain (outside the CDR3, taken from reference TRBV7-9 and TRBJ2-4): DTGVSQNPRHKITKRGQNVTFRCDPISEHNRLYWYRQTLGQGPEFLTYFQNEAQLEKSRLLSDRFSAERPKGSFSTLEIQRTEQGDSAMYLCASSPGQGFKNIQYFGAGTRLSVL.

This clone was observed a few times. The V gene is TRBV9, the J gene TRBJ1-1; D remains unclear. CDR1 and CDR2 from the germline V gene are SGDLS and YYNGEE. This CDR3 has 12 residues. V dropped 4 bases and J dropped 6 bases, with 10 bases sitting between them. The CDR3, as DNA: TGTGCCAGCAGCCGACTTGATTCTGAAGCTTTCTTT. It codes for CASSRLDSEAFF. Using reference TRBV9 and TRBJ1-1 for the parts outside the CDR3, the full variable domain is DSGVTQTPKHLITATGQRVTLRCSPRSGDLSVYWYQQSLDQGLQFLIQYYNGEERAKGNILERFSAQQFPDLHSELNLSSLELGDSALYFCASSRLDSEAFFGQGTRLTVV.

A few counts support this clone. J is TRBJ1-1 and V is TRBV28, with a possible D match to TRBD1 (5 bases). The CDR3 has 14 residues. CDR1 MDHEN and CDR2 SYDVKM come from the germline V gene. V lost 2 bases to trimming and J lost 0 bases, with 7 bases between them. This CDR3 reads CASSLRQLNTEAFF. CDR3 nucleotides: TGTGCCAGCAGTTTACGACAGTTGAACACTGAAGCTTTCTTT.